The rows below give T cell receptor beta chains drawn from one sample of a study of identical twins. TCRdb fed the 5' RACE reads into MiXCR, producing one record per CDR3 protein. The top ten hold roughly 0.91% of the sample, which has roughly 500,000 distinct CDR3 sequences, approximately 22% seen once. Separately, the same data were catalogued under a study of T cells expressing NK-cell markers.

Sequencing input: CD4+ T cells sorted from blood. The receptors derive from a woman aged 18-29 years in good health. Each CDR3 is given with its conserved first and last residue. D genes are given only for firm matches. The size entry is marked missing in some rows and otherwise reads once, few, many or a size class.

d_gene: NA
v_gene: TRBV12-3/TRBV12-4
j_gene: TRBJ2-1
abundance: many
CDR3nt: TGTGCCAGCAGTTTAGGGGGAGCGGGTACCTCCTACAATGAGCAGTTCTTC
CDR3aa: CASSLGGAGTSYNEQFF

d_gene: NA
v_gene: TRBV6-6
j_gene: TRBJ1-5
abundance: few
CDR3nt: TGTGCCAGCAGTTACGCCGGGAATCAGCCCCAGCATTTT
CDR3aa: CASSYAGNQPQHF

d_gene: TRBD2
v_gene: TRBV4-3
j_gene: TRBJ2-7
abundance: few
CDR3nt: TGCGCCAGCAGCCAAGATCTGGCGGGGGGCACTGAGCAGTACTTC
CDR3aa: CASSQDLAGGTEQYF

d_gene: TRBD2
v_gene: TRBV4-1
j_gene: TRBJ2-1
abundance: once
CDR3nt: TGCGCCAGCAGCCAGAAGCTAGCGGGAAGCGATGAGCAGTTCTTC
CDR3aa: CASSQKLAGSDEQFF

d_gene: TRBD1
v_gene: TRBV20-1
j_gene: TRBJ1-2
abundance: few
CDR3nt: TGCAGTGCTAGAGTGGGGGGACAGCGCTATGGCTACACCTTC
CDR3aa: CSARVGGQRYGYTF

d_gene: TRBD1
v_gene: TRBV10-3
j_gene: TRBJ1-1
abundance: few
CDR3nt: TGTGCCATCACCGACAGGGGGGACACTGAAGCTTTCTTT
CDR3aa: CAITDRGDTEAFF

d_gene: NA
v_gene: TRBV7-6
j_gene: TRBJ2-5
abundance: NA
CDR3nt: TGTGCCAGCAGCTCCACTCCAGAGACGTACCAAGAGACCCAGTACTTC
CDR3aa: CASSSTPETYQETQYF

d_gene: NA
v_gene: TRBV20-1
j_gene: TRBJ2-1
abundance: NA
CDR3nt: TGCAGTGCTAGAGTGGGGGCTAGGGATGAGCAGTTCTTC
CDR3aa: CSARVGARDEQFF

d_gene: NA
v_gene: TRBV20-1
j_gene: TRBJ2-7
abundance: many
CDR3nt: TGCAGTGCTAAGGGACCGCTTATAACCGAGCAGTACTTC
CDR3aa: CSAKGPLITEQYF

d_gene: NA
v_gene: TRBV6-1
j_gene: TRBJ2-7
abundance: NA
CDR3nt: TGTGCCAGCAGGCGAGACATATCCTACGAGCAGTACTTC
CDR3aa: CASRRDISYEQYF

d_gene: TRBD1
v_gene: TRBV12-3/TRBV12-4
j_gene: TRBJ2-1
abundance: many
CDR3nt: TGTGCCAGCAGGTCGGGACAGGGGGCCTACAATGAGCAGTTCTTC
CDR3aa: CASRSGQGAYNEQFF

d_gene: TRBD2
v_gene: TRBV20-1
j_gene: TRBJ2-2
abundance: NA
CDR3nt: TGCAGTGCCCAGACTAGCGGGGGCACCGGGGAGCTGTTTTTT
CDR3aa: CSAQTSGGTGELFF

d_gene: NA
v_gene: TRBV5-1
j_gene: TRBJ1-2
abundance: few
CDR3nt: TGCGCCAGCAGCCAAGACAACCCCGCTCGCTATGGCTACACCTTC
CDR3aa: CASSQDNPARYGYTF

d_gene: NA
v_gene: TRBV24-1
j_gene: TRBJ2-2
abundance: NA
CDR3nt: TGTGCCACCAGTGACTCCGCCTACACCGGGGAGCTGTTTTTT
CDR3aa: CATSDSAYTGELFF

d_gene: NA
v_gene: TRBV20-1
j_gene: TRBJ2-3
abundance: few
CDR3nt: TGCAGTGCTTCCTCGCCCAACACAGATACGCAGTATTTT
CDR3aa: CSASSPNTDTQYF

d_gene: NA
v_gene: TRBV6-2/TRBV6-3
j_gene: TRBJ2-3
abundance: NA
CDR3nt: TGTGCCAGCAGCCCTCGGATTGGTGGGGAGAGCACAGATACGCAGTATTTT
CDR3aa: CASSPRIGGESTDTQYF

d_gene: TRBD2
v_gene: TRBV20-1
j_gene: TRBJ2-1
abundance: few
CDR3nt: TGCAGTGCTATCGAGGGAGGGCCGAGGAATGAGCAGTTCTTC
CDR3aa: CSAIEGGPRNEQFF

d_gene: NA
v_gene: TRBV29-1
j_gene: TRBJ1-1
abundance: few
CDR3nt: TGCAGCGGAACACAGGGTAACACTGAAGCTTTCTTT
CDR3aa: CSGTQGNTEAFF

d_gene: NA
v_gene: TRBV12-3/TRBV12-4
j_gene: TRBJ2-7
abundance: few
CDR3nt: TGTGCCAGCAGTGCTTGGGCGCTGGCCGACGAGCAGTACTTC
CDR3aa: CASSAWALADEQYF